The T cell receptor (beta chain) described here comes from a study of T cell responses to AZD1222 COVID-19 vaccine. Generated by immunoSEQ multiplex PCR, the TCRdb table keeps only in-frame clones and is missing some. Here the sample spans roughly 160,000 clones, about nine tenths being singletons. The J segment lost 2 bases and the V segment lost 0 bases, leaving 1 base of the junction unmatched. Germline lookup yields CDR1 GTSNPN and CDR2 SVGIG (reference sequence). The CDR3 consists of 14 residues. Here the sequenced sample was peripheral blood, taken on day 0 of AZD1222 vaccination. This sequence originates from an adult in good health. The rearrangement joins TRBV30 to TRBJ1-1, with 9 bases that match TRBD1. CDR3 in DNA: TGTGCCTGGAGTGTAACAGGGGGCAACACTGAAGCTTTCTTT. Its translation: CAWSVTGGNTEAFF.